This T cell receptor (beta chain) was profiled in a study of pediatric ulcerative colitis. Broader study findings: A couple of patients had blood samples with substantially reduced template counts. Two rectal CDR3 clonotypes occurred in all ulcerative colitis patients. Rectal repertoires separated controls, mild-moderate and acute severe colitis.

CDR3 size: 17 residues. Trimming took off 1 base at V and 1 base at J, with 17 bases between the two ends. Germline CDR1 is SGHKS and CDR2 is YYEKEE (reference sequence). A remark on this clone: The antigen remains undetermined.

One to two pinch biopsies were taken from the rectum during colonoscopy. Sequencing depth was up to 500,000 reads per sample. Measured with immunoSEQ multiplex PCR; TCRdb has only the in-frame clones, and not every one. The data show about 22,000 clones, with about two thirds seen just once and roughly 15% held by the top ten. The origin of this receptor is a boy younger than 18 with severe ulcerative colitis. Material for sequencing was gut tissue. The chain links TRBV5-5 to TRBJ1-1; TRBD1 might be the D (6 bases). Here the CDR3 DNA reads TGTGCCAGCAGCTTGTTTAGCGCGACAGGACAGAACACTGAAGCTTTCTTT. This codes for CASSLFSATGQNTEAFF.